This record covers a single T cell receptor (beta chain). Since a much larger clone is just one base distant, this may be a read error. TCRdb itself ran the 5' RACE reads through MiXCR, one entry per CDR3 protein. The sample has 45,000 to 60,000 distinct CDR3 sequences; 6.5% to 8% are singletons. The sample is drawn from a study of T cells after yellow fever vaccination. The J segment lost 3 bases and the V segment lost 1 base, leaving 6 bases of the junction unmatched. The CDR3 contains 15 residues. Germline loops: CDR1 LGHDT, CDR2 YNNKEL (reference sequence). Here the sequenced sample was CD8+ T cells not binding an NS4B(214-222) dextramer, sorted from PBMCs, taken 35 to 50 days after the first yellow fever vaccination. The chain combines TRBV3-1 with TRBJ2-7, with TRBD1 identical over 7 bases. The sequence came from a man between 18 and 29 years old who received the YFV17D yellow fever vaccine. CDR3 protein: CASSQAGDSHYEQYF. CDR3 coding DNA: TGTGCCAGCAGCCAAGCAGGGGACAGCCACTACGAGCAGTACTTC.